The present entry profiles one T cell receptor beta chain with its context. No antigen is known for it. These data belong to a study of T cell responses to AZD1222 COVID-19 vaccine. This CDR3 has 11 residues. Trimming left V 5 bases short and J 7 bases short, with 8 bases between. CDR1 and CDR2 from the germline V gene are SNHLY and FYNNEI. Findings and caveats of the study: White British donors predominated, females outnumbered males, and clonal diversity was possibly underestimated. Nearly half of unique spike-specific TCRs reportedly avoided B.1.351 and B.1.1.7 mutated regions. Vaccination with two AZD1222 doses was followed by a rise in Spike-specific TCR breadth and depth.

Some clones are missing from TCRdb's copy, which holds only in-frame ones; the method was immunoSEQ multiplex PCR. The table lists approximately 160,000 clones, roughly 93% of them singletons. The genes are TRBV2 and TRBJ1-2; perhaps TRBD1 as D (5 bases). Sample: peripheral blood, taken on day 0 of AZD1222 vaccination. The TCR comes from an adult in good health. The CDR3 protein is CASSPRVGYTF. The CDR3 DNA follows: TGTGCCAGCAGTCCCAGGGTTGGCTACACCTTC. Variable domain in full (rest from reference TRBV2 and TRBJ1-2): EPEVTQTPSHQVTQMGQEVILRCVPISNHLYFYWYRQILGQKVEFLVSFYNNEISEKSEIFDDQFSVERPDGSNFTLKIRSTKLEDSAMYFCASSPRVGYTFGSGTRLTVV.